Listed below are T cell receptor beta chains from one sample, sequenced in a study of blood T cell repertoires in COVID-19. Clones were read by immunoSEQ multiplex PCR, and TCRdb kept only the in-frame ones, dropping some. The sample lists fewer than 250,000 clones, around 82% occurring once. The sample consisted of PBMCs or T cells enriched from blood (not recorded which). The receptors here all came from a woman aged 45-60 years who had been exposed to COVID-19. CDR3s include the opening cysteine and the closing phenylalanine or tryptophan. Each record gives: D gene, clone size, J gene, V gene, CDR3 DNA, CDR3 protein. D genes are given only for firm matches. Not every row has a clone size; where given, it reads once, few, many or a size class.

d_gene: NA
abundance: NA
j_gene: TRBJ2-5
v_gene: TRBV19
CDR3nt: TGTGCCAGTAGTATGGCAGGGTGGGCGGTAGAGACCCAGTACTTC
CDR3aa: CASSMAGWAVETQYF

d_gene: TRBD2
abundance: NA
j_gene: TRBJ2-3
v_gene: TRBV5-5
CDR3nt: TGTGCCAGCAGCTTGGGTGGGGGGACTACAACAGATACGCAGTATTTT
CDR3aa: CASSLGGGTTTDTQYF

d_gene: TRBD2
abundance: NA
j_gene: TRBJ2-3
v_gene: TRBV6-2/TRBV6-3
CDR3nt: TGTGCCAGCAGTTACCGCGGGGGGAGTCGAGATACGCAGTATTTT
CDR3aa: CASSYRGGSRDTQYF

d_gene: NA
abundance: NA
j_gene: TRBJ1-5
v_gene: TRBV2
CDR3nt: TGTGCCAGCAGTCTCGGGAGGAGCAATCAGCCCCAGCATTTT
CDR3aa: CASSLGRSNQPQHF

d_gene: TRBD2
abundance: NA
j_gene: TRBJ2-7
v_gene: TRBV27
CDR3nt: TGTGCCAGCAGTCCGGGGGGCTCCTACGAGCAGTACTTC
CDR3aa: CASSPGGSYEQYF

d_gene: NA
abundance: few
j_gene: TRBJ1-1
v_gene: TRBV2
CDR3nt: TGTGCCAGCAGTGCCTGGGGCAGGGGAGGGTTGGGGACTGAAGCTTTCTTT
CDR3aa: CASSAWGRGGLGTEAFF

d_gene: TRBD1
abundance: once
j_gene: TRBJ2-7
v_gene: TRBV10-1
CDR3nt: TGCGCCAGCAGCCGGAGAGGGGGCGGCTACGAGCAGTACTTC
CDR3aa: CASSRRGGGYEQYF

d_gene: NA
abundance: NA
j_gene: TRBJ1-6
v_gene: TRBV18
CDR3nt: TGTGCCAGCTCACCAGAACGGCCAGGGTATAATTCACCCCTCCACTTT
CDR3aa: CASSPERPGYNSPLHF

d_gene: NA
abundance: NA
j_gene: TRBJ1-2
v_gene: TRBV19
CDR3nt: TGTGCCAGTAGTGGTCCGGACACCGGTGGCTATGGCTACACCTTC
CDR3aa: CASSGPDTGGYGYTF

d_gene: TRBD1
abundance: NA
j_gene: TRBJ2-3
v_gene: TRBV5-1
CDR3nt: TGCGCCAGCAGCTTGGGGGTGGGGACAGGCACAGATACGCAGTATTTT
CDR3aa: CASSLGVGTGTDTQYF

d_gene: NA
abundance: NA
j_gene: TRBJ2-3
v_gene: TRBV2
CDR3nt: TGTGCCAGCAGTCAACTGCAAGATACGCAGTATTTT
CDR3aa: CASSQLQDTQYF

d_gene: NA
abundance: NA
j_gene: TRBJ1-1
v_gene: TRBV24-1
CDR3nt: TGTGCCACCAGTGCCCCGGGAGGAGAAGCTTTCTTT
CDR3aa: CATSAPGGEAFF

d_gene: NA
abundance: NA
j_gene: TRBJ1-1
v_gene: TRBV18
CDR3nt: TGTGCCAGCTCACCGACAGGGAACACTGAAGCTTTCTTT
CDR3aa: CASSPTGNTEAFF

d_gene: NA
abundance: NA
j_gene: TRBJ1-5
v_gene: TRBV10-3
CDR3nt: TGTGCCATCGGGCCCTCGAATCAGCCCCAGCATTTT
CDR3aa: CAIGPSNQPQHF

d_gene: NA
abundance: NA
j_gene: TRBJ2-1
v_gene: TRBV7-9
CDR3nt: TGTGCCTCGGGGGCGGGGGAGAATGAGCAGTTCTTC
CDR3aa: CASGAGENEQFF

d_gene: NA
abundance: NA
j_gene: TRBJ1-2
v_gene: TRBV6-5
CDR3nt: TGTGCCAGCAGTTACTCGACAGGCGGAGGCTACACCTTC
CDR3aa: CASSYSTGGGYTF

d_gene: TRBD1
abundance: NA
j_gene: TRBJ1-5
v_gene: TRBV28
CDR3nt: TGTGCCAGCAGTTCTCCCCCGACAGGGTCTAGCAATCAGCCCCAGCATTTT
CDR3aa: CASSSPPTGSSNQPQHF

d_gene: TRBD1
abundance: once
j_gene: TRBJ2-7
v_gene: TRBV11-3
CDR3nt: TGTGCCAGCAGCTTAGATCCGGGACAGGGGTCCGAGCAGTACTTC
CDR3aa: CASSLDPGQGSEQYF

d_gene: NA
abundance: NA
j_gene: TRBJ1-1
v_gene: TRBV5-1
CDR3nt: TGCGCCAGCAGCTTGGGTCCGGGGAACACTGAAGCTTTCTTT
CDR3aa: CASSLGPGNTEAFF

d_gene: TRBD1
abundance: NA
j_gene: TRBJ2-7
v_gene: TRBV6-5
CDR3nt: TGTGCCAGCAGAGGACAGGGTTCGTGGGACGAGCAGTACTTC
CDR3aa: CASRGQGSWDEQYF

d_gene: NA
abundance: once
j_gene: TRBJ1-4
v_gene: TRBV7-9
CDR3nt: TGTGCCAGCAGCGTAGTAGCAGGGCCCCATAATGAAAAACTGTTTTTT
CDR3aa: CASSVVAGPHNEKLFF

d_gene: NA
abundance: once
j_gene: TRBJ1-5
v_gene: TRBV5-6
CDR3nt: TGTGCCAGCAGCTTTAAAGGGGTCGGCAATCAGCCCCAGCATTTT
CDR3aa: CASSFKGVGNQPQHF

d_gene: TRBD1
abundance: NA
j_gene: TRBJ1-1
v_gene: TRBV7-8
CDR3nt: TGTGCCAGCAGCTTATCCCCGACAGGGACTGAAGCTTTCTTT
CDR3aa: CASSLSPTGTEAFF

d_gene: NA
abundance: NA
j_gene: TRBJ1-1
v_gene: TRBV29-1
CDR3nt: TGCAGCGTTGTAGATGGTACGAGCACTGAAGCTTTCTTT
CDR3aa: CSVVDGTSTEAFF

d_gene: NA
abundance: NA
j_gene: TRBJ1-5
v_gene: TRBV5-1
CDR3nt: TGCGCCAGCAGCTTGGGACAGTTCTATAGCAATCAGCCCCAGCATTTT
CDR3aa: CASSLGQFYSNQPQHF

d_gene: TRBD1
abundance: few
j_gene: TRBJ1-1
v_gene: TRBV28
CDR3nt: TGTGCCAGCCGTAAAGGGGGCACGACTGAAGCTTTCTTT
CDR3aa: CASRKGGTTEAFF

d_gene: TRBD2
abundance: NA
j_gene: TRBJ2-3
v_gene: TRBV15
CDR3nt: TGTGCCACCAGCACACTACTACCGGGACTAGCGGGAGATACGCAGTATTTT
CDR3aa: CATSTLLPGLAGDTQYF

d_gene: NA
abundance: once
j_gene: TRBJ2-2
v_gene: TRBV6-2/TRBV6-3
CDR3nt: TGTGCCAGCAGTTTTCAGGGGAACGGGGAGCTGTTTTTT
CDR3aa: CASSFQGNGELFF

d_gene: NA
abundance: once
j_gene: TRBJ1-2
v_gene: TRBV30
CDR3nt: TGTGCCTGGAGCCTCGGGAGTAATTATGGCTACACCTTC
CDR3aa: CAWSLGSNYGYTF

d_gene: NA
abundance: NA
j_gene: TRBJ1-2
v_gene: TRBV7-2
CDR3nt: TGTGCCAGCAGCCCACAGAGGGTCAGCTCTTATGGCTACACCTTC
CDR3aa: CASSPQRVSSYGYTF

d_gene: NA
abundance: NA
j_gene: TRBJ2-1
v_gene: TRBV2
CDR3nt: TGTGCCAGCAGTGAGCAGGGTAGGGGTGAGCAGTTCTTC
CDR3aa: CASSEQGRGEQFF

d_gene: NA
abundance: once
j_gene: TRBJ1-2
v_gene: TRBV10-3
CDR3nt: TGTGCCATCAGTGGGGGGGGTGGCTACACCTTC
CDR3aa: CAISGGGGYTF